The 2 T cell receptor beta chains presented below share a single source sample, sequenced in a study of blood T cell repertoires in COVID-19. The repertoire was sequenced with immunoSEQ multiplex PCR; TCRdb's copy has only in-frame clones and lacks some. The table lists about 240,000 clones, roughly 85% of them singletons. The material sequenced was PBMCs or T cells enriched from blood (not recorded which). The receptors stem from a woman aged 35 to 49 who had been exposed to COVID-19.

This clone was seen once. This rearrangement joins TRBV18 to TRBJ1-1; 8 bases align to TRBD1. V lost 6 bases to trimming and J lost 4 bases; unmatched junction nucleotides: 13. Looked up from germline, CDR1 is KGHSH and CDR2 is LQKENI. The CDR3 covers 16 residues. In nucleotides, the CDR3 is TGTGCCAGCTCCTCCGGGACAGGAATTTTCGGCACTGAAGCTTTCTTT. Translation: CASSSGTGIFGTEAFF.

V is TRBV30 and J is TRBJ1-2; D is perhaps TRBD1 (6 bases). Germline V gene sequence: CDR1 GTSNPN, CDR2 SVGIG (reference sequence). V was shortened by 2 bases and J by 7 bases, with 11 bases between the two germline ends. The CDR3 loop spans 12 amino acids. This CDR3 is CAWSSSRGGYTF. CDR3 DNA: TGTGCCTGGAGTTCAAGCAGGGGTGGCTACACCTTC.